This T cell receptor (beta chain) was found in a study of control samples from healthy donors and cancer patients. Clones were sequenced by immunoSEQ multiplex PCR, and TCRdb holds only the in-frame ones, with some missing. Of some 120,000 clones in the sample, around 87% were seen once. V was shortened by 4 bases and J by 1 base, with 10 bases between the two germline ends. Germline CDR1 reads SGHRS; CDR2 reads YFSETQ. CDR3 size: 14 residues. Material: blood. The receptor was isolated from a man between 60 and 70 years old in good health. V usage is TRBV5-1 and J usage is TRBJ2-3; D is perhaps TRBD2 (6 bases). CDR3 sequence (DNA): TGCGCCAGCAGCCCGGGACTGGGCACAGATACGCAGTATTTT. As protein: CASSPGLGTDTQYF.